This entry lists 29 T cell receptor beta chains sequenced from one sample in a study of blood T cell repertoires in COVID-19. The protocol was immunoSEQ multiplex PCR, while the TCRdb copy is restricted to in-frame clones and leaves out a portion. Here the sample spans approximately 150,000 clones, around 87% being singletons. The sequenced sample was peripheral blood. Every receptor here comes from a woman of 80 years or more with COVID-19, enrolled during active disease.

The V and J genes are TRBV5-1 and TRBJ2-7, with 12 bases that match TRBD2. V was pared by 4 bases and J by 3 bases, with 5 bases of the junction left unmatched. Germline CDR1 is SGHRS and CDR2 is YFSETQ. This CDR3 comprises 15 residues. The CDR3 sequence: CASSAGLAGLYEQYF. The CDR3 coding sequence is TGCGCCAGCAGCGCAGGACTAGCGGGACTCTACGAGCAGTACTTC.

This clone has just a few counts. The V gene is TRBV6-6, the J gene TRBJ1-5; no clear D. The CDR3 has 13 amino acids. Germline CDR1 and CDR2: MNHNY and SVGAGI (reference sequence). Trimming took 0 bases from V and 7 from J, leaving 7 bases between them. DNA of the CDR3: TGTGCCAGCAGTTACTCGTCGGAGCAGCCCCAGCATTTT. This translates into CASSYSSEQPQHF.

V is TRBV10-3 and J is TRBJ2-3; no reliable D call. V lost 6 bases and J 2 bases, leaving 9 bases between the germline ends. This CDR3 spans 13 amino acids. Germline V CDR1 and CDR2: ENHRY, SYGVKD. In DNA form, the CDR3 reads TGTGCCATCAGATCAGGTCCCACAGATACGCAGTATTTT. This encodes CAIRSGPTDTQYF.

V gene TRBV29-1 combines with J gene TRBJ2-1; 9 positions agree with TRBD2. CDR1 and CDR2 (germline): SQVTM, ANQGSEA. The CDR3 has 15 residues. V trimming: 7 bases; J trimming: 9 bases; junction bases outside the gene matches: 16. The CDR3 sequence is CSAVPSGGRASEQFF. CDR3 nucleotide sequence: TGCAGCGCTGTGCCCTCTGGCGGGAGGGCCAGTGAGCAGTTCTTC.

The chain couples TRBV6-2 or TRBV6-3 to TRBJ2-7; TRBD2 aligns across 7 bases. The CDR3 length is 17 residues. V dropped 5 bases and J dropped 0; count of bases not matched to a gene: 13. The V gene's germline CDR1 is MNHEY and CDR2 SVGEGT. The CDR3 here is CASSPYSSGGYSYEQYF. The CDR3 DNA reads as TGTGCCAGCAGTCCCTACTCTAGCGGAGGGTACTCCTACGAGCAGTACTTC.

This clone occurred a few times. This chain joins TRBV6-5 and TRBJ1-2, with 10 bases that match TRBD1. The CDR3 contains 13 residues. Germline CDR1 and CDR2: MNHEY and SVGAGI. Trimming at V came to 7 bases and at J to 8 bases, leaving 7 bases not matched to a gene. The CDR3: CASTPRDRGGYTF. DNA of the CDR3: TGTGCCAGCACCCCCCGGGACAGGGGCGGCTACACCTTC.

The V gene is TRBV28, the J gene TRBJ2-7, with D hard to call. Germline CDR1 is MDHEN and CDR2 is SYDVKM. There are 15 residues in the CDR3. Trimming left V 4 bases short and J 0 bases short, with 13 bases between. DNA for the CDR3: TGTGCCAGCAGTTCGCCCGACCGGAGCTCCTACGAGCAGTACTTC. Protein sequence: CASSSPDRSSYEQYF.

The rearrangement links TRBV5-5 to TRBJ2-7; 13 bases agree with TRBD2. CDR1 and CDR2 (germline): SGHKS, YYEKEE (reference sequence). CDR3 length: 15 residues. With V trimmed by 3 bases and J by 3 bases, 3 bases remained unmatched. Here the CDR3 reads CASSSRTSGSYEQYF. The CDR3 DNA is TGTGCCAGCAGCTCTCGGACTAGCGGGAGCTACGAGCAGTACTTC.

The chain joins TRBV6-5 to TRBJ2-1; maybe TRBD2 (5 bases). The CDR3 covers 15 residues. V was clipped by 2 bases and J by 0 bases, with 8 bases between them. Germline V CDR1 and CDR2: MNHEY, SVGAGI. The CDR3 coding sequence is TGTGCCAGCAGTTACCGGGGTTTCTCCTACAATGAGCAGTTCTTC. It translates to CASSYRGFSYNEQFF.

The CDR3 DNA sequence: TGTGCCAGTAGTACCCGACAGGGGAACGGCTACACCTTC. Amino acid sequence: CASSTRQGNGYTF. The chain recombines TRBV19 with TRBJ1-2, with TRBD1 identical over 8 bases. This CDR3 comprises 13 residues. J gave up 8 bases and V 4 bases, and 6 bases lay outside the gene matches. CDR1 LNHDA and CDR2 SQIVND come from the germline V gene (reference sequence).

The chain links TRBV7-2 to TRBJ1-3; the D gene is possibly TRBD1 (5 bases). Trimming pared 5 bases from V and 1 base from J, leaving 9 bases between. Looked up from germline, CDR1 is SGHTA and CDR2 is FQGNSA. This CDR3 is built from 14 residues. The CDR3 here is CASSQTVSGNTIYF. The DNA for the CDR3 is TGTGCCAGCAGCCAGACAGTATCTGGAAACACCATATATTTT.

The chain recombines TRBV4-2 with TRBJ2-3, with 9 nucleotides matching TRBD1. There are 16 residues in the CDR3. V dropped 0 bases and J dropped 2; count of bases not matched to a gene: 3. CDR1 and CDR2 (germline): LGHNA, YNFKEQ. The CDR3 DNA is TGTGCCAGCAGCCAAGAAGGGACAGGGTTCACAGATACGCAGTATTTT. This encodes CASSQEGTGFTDTQYF.

The chain recombines TRBV18 with TRBJ2-6; a possible D gene is TRBD2 (5 bases). The CDR3 loop spans 15 amino acids. V lost 3 bases to trimming and J lost 1 base, with 7 bases between them. Germline V gives CDR1 KGHSH, CDR2 LQKENI. CDR3 DNA sequence: TGTGCCAGCTCACCCGAGCGGTCTGGGGCCAACGTCCTGACTTTC. Translating it yields CASSPERSGANVLTF. The variable domain in full, with the rest retrieved from reference TRBV18 and TRBJ2-6, is NAGVMQNPRHLVRRRGQEARLRCSPMKGHSHVYWYRQLPEEGLKFMVYLQKENIIDESGMPKERFSAEFPKEGPSILRIQQVVRGDSAAYFCASSPERSGANVLTFGAGSRLTVL.

CDR3 nucleotides: TGTGCCAGCAGCGGGAGCAGGGGTACGCAGTATTTT. Its protein is CASSGSRGTQYF. This chain uses TRBV5-6 with TRBJ2-3; the D gene is possibly TRBD1 (6 bases). This CDR3 comprises 12 residues. The V end was cut by 4 bases, the J end by 8 bases, with 11 bases between. Looked up from germline, CDR1 is SGHDT and CDR2 is YYEEEE.

The chain recombines TRBV19 with TRBJ2-7, with 7 bases identical to TRBD1. J gave up 2 bases and V 5 bases, and 9 bases lay outside the gene matches. The CDR3 covers 15 residues. Germline loops: CDR1 LNHDA, CDR2 SQIVND (reference sequence). The chain's CDR3 is CASSLRDSWTYEQYF. CDR3 DNA sequence: TGTGCCAGTAGTTTGAGGGACAGTTGGACCTACGAGCAGTACTTC.

The chain uses TRBV4-1 and TRBJ1-1; TRBD1 might be the D (6 bases). V was clipped by 0 bases and J by 4 bases, with 9 bases between them. This CDR3 region has 14 residues. The germline V gene encodes CDR1 MGHRA and CDR2 YSYEKL. The CDR3 protein is CASSQDFRGTEAFF. The DNA for the CDR3 is TGCGCCAGCAGCCAAGATTTCAGGGGCACTGAAGCTTTCTTT.

The V call is TRBV6-5, the J call TRBJ1-1; 8 nucleotides align to TRBD1. This CDR3 spans 12 amino acids. Looked up from germline, CDR1 is MNHEY and CDR2 is SVGAGI. Unmatched junction bases numbered 1, after V lost 0 bases and J lost 10 bases. The CDR3 protein is CASSYSTGAAFF. In DNA form, the CDR3 reads TGTGCCAGCAGTTACTCGACAGGGGCAGCTTTCTTT.

In its sample, this clone was seen a few times. This chain links TRBV27 with TRBJ1-2; 11 bases align to TRBD1. The CDR3 is 15 residues long. V trimming: 0 bases; J trimming: 5 bases; junction bases outside the gene matches: 2. Germline V gene sequence: CDR1 MNHEY, CDR2 SMNVEV (reference sequence). This CDR3 is CASSLSGTGGYGYTF. CDR3 nucleotides: TGTGCCAGCAGTTTATCCGGGACAGGGGGGTATGGCTACACCTTC.

The V call is TRBV9, the J call TRBJ1-6, with D maybe TRBD1 (5 bases). The CDR3 totals 15 residues. CDR1 SGDLS and CDR2 YYNGEE come from the germline V gene. Trimming removed 4 bases from V and 10 bases from J, with 18 bases in between. The CDR3 spells CASSPGDGHSSPLHF. CDR3 nucleotides: TGTGCCAGCAGCCCGGGGGACGGGCATAGCTCACCCCTCCACTTT.

This chain links TRBV7-2 with TRBJ2-6; TRBD2 might be the D (5 bases). This CDR3 contains 17 residues. Trimming removed 5 bases from V and 0 bases from J, with 14 bases in between. The germline V gene has CDR1 SGHTA and CDR2 FQGNSA. CDR3 in amino acids: CASSLKGGFSGANVLTF. For the CDR3, the DNA is TGTGCCAGCAGCCTGAAAGGAGGTTTCTCTGGGGCCAACGTCCTGACTTTC.

The V and J genes are TRBV6-5 and TRBJ2-1; 9 bases fit TRBD2. CDR3 length: 15 residues. CDR1 and CDR2 from the germline V gene are MNHEY and SVGAGI. J was trimmed by 10 bases and V by 4 bases; bases with no gene match: 11. CDR3 sequence: CASSWAGGPVAEQFF. The CDR3 DNA reads as TGTGCCAGCAGTTGGGCGGGAGGGCCGGTCGCCGAGCAGTTCTTC.

As regards this clone: The junction and the germline gene differ at one end; a read error may be behind it. The V call is TRBV7-7, the J call TRBJ2-1; weak D call: TRBD1 (5 bases). The CDR3 runs 15 residues. Germline V CDR1 and CDR2: SSHAT, FNYEAQ (reference sequence). The CDR3 here is CASSRGGARGNEQFF. The CDR3 DNA reads as TGTGCTAGCAGCCGAGGTGGGGCAAGGGGCAATGAGCAGTTCTTC.

The V gene is TRBV19, the J gene TRBJ1-5; 8 bases align to TRBD1. The V gene end was trimmed by 5 bases and the J gene end by 6 bases; junction bases not matched to a gene: 6. The CDR3 is 14 amino acids. Germline CDR1 is LNHDA and CDR2 is SQIVND (reference sequence). In DNA, the CDR3 is TGTGCCAGTAGTCCGGACAGGGTCGGTCAGCCCCAGCATTTT. Translated, it gives CASSPDRVGQPQHF.

This clone has more than one count but fewer than ten. This chain connects TRBV6-2 or TRBV6-3 to TRBJ2-2, with D possibly matching TRBD1 (5 bases). V lost 6 bases, J lost 1 base, and 15 bases lay in between. The CDR3 covers 16 residues. The V gene's germline CDR1 is MNHEY and CDR2 SVGEGT. DNA for the CDR3: TGTGCCAGCAGCCCTTTTGGGCAGGGGAACACCGGGGAGCTGTTTTTT. Its translation is CASSPFGQGNTGELFF.

V and J are TRBV18 and TRBJ2-5; D is unclear. Trimming removed 3 bases at V and 2 bases at J, with 10 bases between. The CDR3 covers 14 residues. Germline CDR1 KGHSH, CDR2 LQKENI. CDR3 amino acids: CASSPLRVQETQYF. For the CDR3, the DNA is TGTGCCAGCTCACCCTTACGAGTTCAAGAGACCCAGTACTTC.

This chain links TRBV7-9 with TRBJ1-1; maybe TRBD1 (5 bases). V shed 2 bases and J shed 5 bases, with 12 bases lying between them. Looked up from germline, CDR1 is SEHNR and CDR2 is FQNEAQ (reference sequence). This CDR3 region has 14 residues. The CDR3 sequence is CASSLLGGDTEAFF. Here the CDR3 DNA reads TGTGCCAGCAGCTTACTCGGGGGGGATACTGAAGCTTTCTTT. The full variable domain, completed using reference TRBV7-9 and TRBJ1-1, is DTGVSQNPRHKITKRGQNVTFRCDPISEHNRLYWYRQTLGQGPEFLTYFQNEAQLEKSRLLSDRFSAERPKGSFSTLEIQRTEQGDSAMYLCASSLLGGDTEAFFGQGTRLTVV.

The V and J genes are TRBV6-2 or TRBV6-3 and TRBJ2-7; a possible D gene is TRBD2 (6 bases). Trimming cost V 4 bases and J 2 bases, with 15 bases left between them. From germline, CDR1 is MNHEY and CDR2 SVGEGT. This CDR3 spans 15 amino acids. The CDR3 loop reads CASSSGTLGPYEQYF. The DNA for the CDR3 is TGTGCCAGCAGTTCCGGGACTCTCGGACCCTACGAGCAGTACTTC.

This clone came up a few times. This sequence joins TRBV4-3 and TRBJ1-5, with 8 nucleotides matching TRBD1. The CDR3 runs 19 residues. Germline CDR1 reads LGHNA; CDR2 reads YSLEER. After removal of 0 bases from V and 11 bases from J, the junction contained 21 bases not matched to a gene. Here the CDR3 reads CASSQDQGGTGADRRAQHF. In nucleotides, the CDR3 is TGCGCCAGCAGCCAAGATCAGGGGGGGACAGGCGCCGATCGACGGGCCCAGCATTTT.

The chain has TRBV7-2 and TRBJ1-5; a possible D gene is TRBD1 (5 bases). Germline V gene data show CDR1 as SGHTA and CDR2 as FQGNSA. Deletions cut 1 base from V and 7 bases from J, with 11 bases between. There are 14 residues in the CDR3. The CDR3 DNA reads TGTGCCAGCAGCTTAGGCAGGGTGTACCAGCCCCAGCATTTT. Translation: CASSLGRVYQPQHF.